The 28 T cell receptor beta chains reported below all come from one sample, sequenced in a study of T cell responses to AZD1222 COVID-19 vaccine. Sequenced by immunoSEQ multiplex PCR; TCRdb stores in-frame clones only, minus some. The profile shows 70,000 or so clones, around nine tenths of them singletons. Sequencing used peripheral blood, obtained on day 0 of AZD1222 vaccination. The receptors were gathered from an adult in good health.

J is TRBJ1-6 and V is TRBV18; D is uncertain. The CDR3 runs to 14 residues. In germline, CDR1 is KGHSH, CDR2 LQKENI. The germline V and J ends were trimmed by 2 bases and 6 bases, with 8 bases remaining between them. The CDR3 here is CASSPGPSNSPLHF. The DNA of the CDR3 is TGTGCCAGCTCACCAGGCCCCAGTAATTCACCCCTCCACTTT.

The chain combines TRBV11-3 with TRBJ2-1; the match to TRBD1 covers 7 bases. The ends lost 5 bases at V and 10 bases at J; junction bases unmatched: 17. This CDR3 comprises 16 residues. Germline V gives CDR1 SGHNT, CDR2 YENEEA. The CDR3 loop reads CASSHRGGVGGGEQFF. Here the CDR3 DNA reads TGTGCCAGCAGCCATAGAGGGGGAGTAGGGGGCGGAGAGCAGTTCTTC.

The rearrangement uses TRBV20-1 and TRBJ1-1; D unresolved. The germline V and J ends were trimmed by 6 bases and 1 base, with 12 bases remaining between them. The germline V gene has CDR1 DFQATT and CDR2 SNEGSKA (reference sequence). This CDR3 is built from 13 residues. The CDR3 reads CSASKTENTEAFF. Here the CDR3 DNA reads TGCAGTGCGAGTAAGACGGAGAACACTGAAGCTTTCTTT.

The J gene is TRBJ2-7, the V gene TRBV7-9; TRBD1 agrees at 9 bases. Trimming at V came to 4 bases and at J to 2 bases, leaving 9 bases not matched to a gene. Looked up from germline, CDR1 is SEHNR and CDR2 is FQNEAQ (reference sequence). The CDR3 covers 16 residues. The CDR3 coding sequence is TGTGCCAGCAGCTCTTCCACGACAGGGGGTCCCTACGAGCAGTACTTC. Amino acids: CASSSSTTGGPYEQYF.

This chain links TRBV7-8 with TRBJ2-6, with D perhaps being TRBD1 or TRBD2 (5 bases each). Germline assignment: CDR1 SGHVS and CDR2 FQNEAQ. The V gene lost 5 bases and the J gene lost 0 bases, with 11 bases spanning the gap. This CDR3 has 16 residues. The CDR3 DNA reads TGTGCCAGCAGCCGGGACGGAAACTCTGGGGCCAACGTCCTGACTTTC. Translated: CASSRDGNSGANVLTF.

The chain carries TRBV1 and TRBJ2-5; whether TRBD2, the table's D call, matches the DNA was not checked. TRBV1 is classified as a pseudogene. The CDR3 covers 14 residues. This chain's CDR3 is CTSSQEEAAETQYF. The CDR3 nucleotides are TGCACCAGCAGCCAAGAAGAGGCTGCGGAGACCCAGTACTTC.

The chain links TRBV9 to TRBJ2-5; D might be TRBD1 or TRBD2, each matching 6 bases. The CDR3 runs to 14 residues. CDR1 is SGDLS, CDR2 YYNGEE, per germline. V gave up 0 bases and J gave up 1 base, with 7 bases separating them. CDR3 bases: TGTGCCAGCAGCGTAGGGGGGGCCCAAGAGACCCAGTACTTC. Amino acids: CASSVGGAQETQYF.

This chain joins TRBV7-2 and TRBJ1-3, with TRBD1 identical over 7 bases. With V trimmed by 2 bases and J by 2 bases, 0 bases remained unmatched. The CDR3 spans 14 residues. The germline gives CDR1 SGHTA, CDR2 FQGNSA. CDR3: CASSLTGAGNTIYF. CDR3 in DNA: TGTGCCAGCAGCTTAACAGGGGCTGGAAACACCATATATTTT.

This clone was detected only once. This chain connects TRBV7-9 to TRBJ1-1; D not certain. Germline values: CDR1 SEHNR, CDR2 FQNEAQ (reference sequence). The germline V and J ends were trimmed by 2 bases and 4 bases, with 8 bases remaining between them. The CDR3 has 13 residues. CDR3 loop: CASSLQRGTEAFF. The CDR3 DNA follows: TGTGCCAGCAGCTTACAGAGAGGCACTGAAGCTTTCTTT.

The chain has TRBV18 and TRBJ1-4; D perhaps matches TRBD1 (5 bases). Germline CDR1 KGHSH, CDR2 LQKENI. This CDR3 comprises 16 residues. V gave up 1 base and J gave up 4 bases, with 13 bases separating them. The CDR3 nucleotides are TGTGCCAGCTCACCACGGGCCGGGACTCTTAATGAAAAACTGTTTTTT. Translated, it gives CASSPRAGTLNEKLFF.

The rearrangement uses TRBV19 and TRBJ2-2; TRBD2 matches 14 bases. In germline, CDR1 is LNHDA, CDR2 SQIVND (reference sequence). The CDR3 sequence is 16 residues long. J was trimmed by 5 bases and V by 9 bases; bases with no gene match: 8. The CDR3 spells CASTPGLAGVTGELFF. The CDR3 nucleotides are TGTGCCAGCACCCCGGGACTAGCGGGAGTTACCGGGGAGCTGTTTTTT.

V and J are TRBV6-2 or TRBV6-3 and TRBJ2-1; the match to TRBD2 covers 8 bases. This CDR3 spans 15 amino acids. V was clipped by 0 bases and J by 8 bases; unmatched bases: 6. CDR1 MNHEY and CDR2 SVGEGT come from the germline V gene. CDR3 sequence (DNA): TGTGCCAGCAGTTACTCCGGGACTAGGCTCCATGAGCAGTTCTTC. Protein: CASSYSGTRLHEQFF.

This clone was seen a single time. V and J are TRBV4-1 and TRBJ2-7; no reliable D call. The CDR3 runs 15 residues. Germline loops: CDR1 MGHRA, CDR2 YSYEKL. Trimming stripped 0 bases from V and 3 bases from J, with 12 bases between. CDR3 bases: TGCGCCAGCAGCCAAGATTCGAGCGCCCGCTACGAGCAGTACTTC. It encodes CASSQDSSARYEQYF.

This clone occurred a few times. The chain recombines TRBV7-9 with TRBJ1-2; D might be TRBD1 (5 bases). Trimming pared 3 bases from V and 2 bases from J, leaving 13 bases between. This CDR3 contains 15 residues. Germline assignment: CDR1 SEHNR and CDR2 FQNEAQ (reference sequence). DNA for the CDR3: TGTGCCAGCAGCTTGATCGGGGACCTAAACTATGGCTACACCTTC. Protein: CASSLIGDLNYGYTF.

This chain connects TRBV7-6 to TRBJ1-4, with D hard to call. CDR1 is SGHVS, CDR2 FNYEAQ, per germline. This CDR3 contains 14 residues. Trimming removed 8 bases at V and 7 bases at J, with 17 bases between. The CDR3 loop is CASASYRSFEKLFF. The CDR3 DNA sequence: TGTGCCAGCGCCTCGTACAGAAGTTTTGAAAAACTGTTTTTT.

The CDR3 reads CASSLDGTSNTGELFF. CDR3 in DNA: TGTGCCAGCAGCTTGGATGGGACATCGAACACCGGGGAGCTGTTTTTT. The rearrangement joins TRBV5-4 to TRBJ2-2, with a tentative D call TRBD1 (6 bases). Germline V gene sequence: CDR1 SGHNT, CDR2 YYREEE (reference sequence). V was cut by 0 bases and J by 0 bases, with 9 bases left in between. The CDR3 sequence is 16 residues long.

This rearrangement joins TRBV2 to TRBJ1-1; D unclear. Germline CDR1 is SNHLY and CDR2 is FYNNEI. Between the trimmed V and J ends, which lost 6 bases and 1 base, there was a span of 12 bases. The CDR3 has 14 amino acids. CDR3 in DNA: TGTGCCAGCAGAGACCATAGTGGGAACACTGAAGCTTTCTTT. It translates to CASRDHSGNTEAFF.

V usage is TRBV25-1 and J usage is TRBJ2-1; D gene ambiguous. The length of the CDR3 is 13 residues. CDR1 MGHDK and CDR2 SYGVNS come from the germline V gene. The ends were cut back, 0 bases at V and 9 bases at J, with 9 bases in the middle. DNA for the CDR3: TGTGCCAGCAGTGAATATATCACGGGTGAGCAGTTCTTC. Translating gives CASSEYITGEQFF.

For the CDR3, the DNA is TGTGCCATCAGTGAGTCGGGGGAGGGACCTAACTATGGCTACACCTTC. Its translation: CAISESGEGPNYGYTF. The J gene is TRBJ1-2, the V gene TRBV10-3, with D perhaps matching TRBD1 (5 bases). CDR1 and CDR2 from the germline V gene are ENHRY and SYGVKD. The V end was cut by 0 bases, the J end by 0 bases, with 11 bases between. The CDR3 is made up of 16 amino acids.

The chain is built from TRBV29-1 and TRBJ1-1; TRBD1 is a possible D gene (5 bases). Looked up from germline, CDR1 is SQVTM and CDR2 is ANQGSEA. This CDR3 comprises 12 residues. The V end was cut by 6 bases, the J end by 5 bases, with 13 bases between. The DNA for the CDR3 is TGCAGCGTCGCAACAGGACCGACTGAAGCTTTCTTT. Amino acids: CSVATGPTEAFF.

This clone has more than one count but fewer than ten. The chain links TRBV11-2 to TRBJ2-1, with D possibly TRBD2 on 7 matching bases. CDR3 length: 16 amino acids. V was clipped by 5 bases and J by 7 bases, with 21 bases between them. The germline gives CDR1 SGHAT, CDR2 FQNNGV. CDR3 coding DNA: TGTGCCAGCAGCCCCGGCAGGGGAGGGCGATCTAATGAGCAGTTCTTC. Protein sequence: CASSPGRGGRSNEQFF.

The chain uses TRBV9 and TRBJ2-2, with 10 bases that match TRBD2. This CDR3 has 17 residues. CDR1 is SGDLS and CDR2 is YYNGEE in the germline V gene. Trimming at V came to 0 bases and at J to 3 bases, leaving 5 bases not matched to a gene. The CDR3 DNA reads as TGTGCCAGCAGCGTAGAGCGGGAGGGGAAGTACACCGGGGAGCTGTTTTTT. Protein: CASSVEREGKYTGELFF. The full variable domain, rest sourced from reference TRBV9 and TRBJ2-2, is DSGVTQTPKHLITATGQRVTLRCSPRSGDLSVYWYQQSLDQGLQFLIQYYNGEERAKGNILERFSAQQFPDLHSELNLSSLELGDSALYFCASSVEREGKYTGELFFGEGSRLTVL.

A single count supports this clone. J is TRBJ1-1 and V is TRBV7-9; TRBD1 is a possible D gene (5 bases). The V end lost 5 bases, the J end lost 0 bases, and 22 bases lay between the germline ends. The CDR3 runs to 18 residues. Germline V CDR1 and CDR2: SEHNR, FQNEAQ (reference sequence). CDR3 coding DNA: TGTGCCAGCAGCCCCCGGGGCCAGGCGATTAGAGTGAACACTGAAGCTTTCTTT. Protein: CASSPRGQAIRVNTEAFF.

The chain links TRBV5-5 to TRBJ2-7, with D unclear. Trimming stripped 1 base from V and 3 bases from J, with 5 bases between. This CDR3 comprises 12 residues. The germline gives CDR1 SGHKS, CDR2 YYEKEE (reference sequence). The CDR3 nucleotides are TGTGCCAGCAGCTTGTCGGGCTACGAGCAGTACTTC. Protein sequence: CASSLSGYEQYF.

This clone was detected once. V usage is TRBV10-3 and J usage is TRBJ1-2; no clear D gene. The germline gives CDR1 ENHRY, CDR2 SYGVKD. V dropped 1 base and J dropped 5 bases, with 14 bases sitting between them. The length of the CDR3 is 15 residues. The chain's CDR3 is CAISELAGLWYGYTF. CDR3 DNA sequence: TGTGCCATCAGTGAGTTGGCAGGCCTTTGGTATGGCTACACCTTC.

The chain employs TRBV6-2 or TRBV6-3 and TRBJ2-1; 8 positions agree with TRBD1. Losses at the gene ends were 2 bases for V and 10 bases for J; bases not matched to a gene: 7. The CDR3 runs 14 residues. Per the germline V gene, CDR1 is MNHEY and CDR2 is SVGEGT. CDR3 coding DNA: TGTGCCAGCAGTTACGGGCAGGGGGCCCGAGAGCAGTTCTTC. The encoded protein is CASSYGQGAREQFF.

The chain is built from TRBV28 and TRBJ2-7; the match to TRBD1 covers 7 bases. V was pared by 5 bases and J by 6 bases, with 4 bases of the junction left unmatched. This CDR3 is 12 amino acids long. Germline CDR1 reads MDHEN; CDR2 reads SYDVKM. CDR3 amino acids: CASSTTGFEQYF. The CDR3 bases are TGTGCCAGCAGTACGACAGGGTTCGAGCAGTACTTC.

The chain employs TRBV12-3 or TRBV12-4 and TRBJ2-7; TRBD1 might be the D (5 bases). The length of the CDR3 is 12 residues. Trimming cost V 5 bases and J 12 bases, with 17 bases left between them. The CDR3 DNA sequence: TGTGCCAGCAGTACCTCGGCAGGGCACGGGTACTTC. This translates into CASSTSAGHGYF.